Each of the 30 T cell receptor beta chains below was sequenced from the same sample in a study of shared clonotypes between healthy human individuals. Profiled with immunoSEQ multiplex PCR; TCRdb holds only in-frame clones, not every one. The data contain about 1.1 million clones, about four fifths of them singletons. Sequencing was carried out using memory CD4+ T cells from PBMCs. Subset described: CD45RA-negative fraction. All receptors come from a man aged 18 to 29 in good health. Some clones in this sample may be carry-over from other donors' samples.

The chain carries TRBV2 and TRBJ1-5; unclear D gene. V was clipped by 5 bases and J by 4 bases, with 33 bases between them. This CDR3 is built from 21 residues. Per the germline V gene, CDR1 is SNHLY and CDR2 is FYNNEI. The CDR3 spells CASSPLPNMSLAGRINQPQHF. Written as DNA, the CDR3 is TGTGCCAGCAGTCCGTTACCGAATATGAGTCTAGCGGGCCGTATAAATCAGCCCCAGCATTTT.

Regarding this clone: The same CDR3 can be traced to other DNA sequences in this sample. The CDR3 spells CASSIGKAAEAFF. DNA of the CDR3: TGTGCCAGTAGTATTGGGAAGGCCGCTGAAGCTTTCTTT. V gene TRBV19 combines with J gene TRBJ1-1; D call uncertain. Trimming stripped 3 bases from V and 6 bases from J, with 11 bases between. The CDR3 spans 13 residues. Germline CDR1 is LNHDA and CDR2 is SQIVND (reference sequence).

This chain links TRBV5-1 with TRBJ1-3; D not certain. CDR3 length equals 14 residues. V shed 4 bases and J shed 7 bases, with 15 bases lying between them. CDR1 and CDR2 from the germline V gene are SGHRS and YFSETQ. The DNA for the CDR3 is TGCGCCAGCAGCCCGGAAGGAGCTACGAACACCATATATTTT. It encodes CASSPEGATNTIYF.

This rearrangement joins TRBV5-1 to TRBJ1-1, with 11 nucleotides matching TRBD1. The length of the CDR3 is 16 residues. With 4 bases clipped from V and 0 bases from J, the junction kept 5 bases outside the gene matches. Per the germline V gene, CDR1 is SGHRS and CDR2 is YFSETQ. In DNA, the CDR3 is TGCGCCAGCAGCCGCGGGACAGGGGGACTGAACACTGAAGCTTTCTTT. It is translated as CASSRGTGGLNTEAFF.

In this sample, this clone turned up a few times. The chain has TRBV5-4 and TRBJ2-2; either TRBD1 or TRBD2 may fit D (6 bases each). Trimming took 6 bases from V and 1 from J, leaving 19 bases between them. The V gene's germline CDR1 is SGHNT and CDR2 YYREEE (reference sequence). This CDR3 has 17 amino acids. This CDR3 is CASNKQWGAGNTGELFF. The CDR3 DNA sequence: TGTGCCAGCAACAAACAGTGGGGGGCCGGGAACACCGGGGAGCTGTTTTTT.

This chain joins TRBV5-1 and TRBJ1-1; 7 bases fit TRBD1. J lost 9 bases, V lost 0 bases, and 8 bases had no gene match. The CDR3 is 14 residues long. Germline lookup yields CDR1 SGHRS and CDR2 YFSETQ. The CDR3 reads CASSLERQGTQAFF. The CDR3 nucleotides read TGCGCCAGCAGCTTGGAAAGACAGGGAACCCAAGCTTTCTTT.

The chain joins TRBV30 to TRBJ2-6, with D uncertain. The CDR3 sequence is 17 residues long. The V and J ends lost 0 bases and 0 bases respectively, with 12 bases between them. Germline V gene data show CDR1 as GTSNPN and CDR2 as SVGIG (reference sequence). CDR3 sequence (DNA): TGTGCCTGGAGTGTAGGTCATGCAACCTCTGGGGCCAACGTCCTGACTTTC. Translating gives CAWSVGHATSGANVLTF.

This clone was counted many times. Other DNA sequences in this specimen translate into the identical CDR3. This chain uses TRBV30 with TRBJ1-1; D is undetermined. This CDR3 comprises 13 residues. Germline V gene sequence: CDR1 GTSNPN, CDR2 SVGIG (reference sequence). Trimming left V 2 bases short and J 0 bases short, with 7 bases between. CDR3 in amino acids: CAWSRQVNTEAFF. The DNA for the CDR3 is TGTGCCTGGAGTAGACAAGTGAACACTGAAGCTTTCTTT.

The CDR3 DNA follows: TGTGCCTACCTAAAAGGGTTAAGCACAGATACGCAGTATTTT. Translating it yields CAYLKGLSTDTQYF. This chain connects TRBV30 to TRBJ2-3; no clear D gene. V dropped 7 bases and J dropped 0 bases, with 14 bases sitting between them. Germline values: CDR1 GTSNPN, CDR2 SVGIG (reference sequence). This CDR3 is 14 amino acids long.

Comments on this clone: A much bigger clone sits one base away, suggesting this may be a read error. The V and J genes are TRBV6-5 and TRBJ1-2, with D unclear. The germline CDR1 and CDR2 sequences are MNHEY and SVGAGI. V lost 6 bases to trimming and J lost 4 bases, with 18 bases between them. The CDR3 spans 15 residues. Here the CDR3 reads CASSLSPSSVYGYTF. The DNA of the CDR3 is TGTGCCAGCAGCCTTAGTCCAAGTTCTGTCTATGGCTACACCTTC.

The genes are TRBV5-1 and TRBJ1-2; D gene unclear. Germline CDR1 is SGHRS and CDR2 is YFSETQ. The CDR3 spans 13 residues. V was clipped by 4 bases and J by 3 bases, with 10 bases between them. The CDR3 loop reads CASSPDVYYGYTF. CDR3 bases: TGCGCCAGCAGCCCGGACGTCTACTATGGCTACACCTTC.

Regarding this clone: This same CDR3 is encoded by further DNA sequences in the sample. The chain is built from TRBV18 and TRBJ2-5; tentatively, D is TRBD1 (5 bases). The CDR3 runs to 16 residues. Germline V gene sequence: CDR1 KGHSH, CDR2 LQKENI. The germline V and J ends were trimmed by 0 bases and 1 base, with 12 bases remaining between them. CDR3 bases: TGTGCCAGCTCACCACCGGTAGCAGGGCTCCAAGAGACCCAGTACTTC. It codes for CASSPPVAGLQETQYF. Full variable domain (remainder filled in from reference TRBV18 and TRBJ2-5): NAGVMQNPRHLVRRRGQEARLRCSPMKGHSHVYWYRQLPEEGLKFMVYLQKENIIDESGMPKERFSAEFPKEGPSILRIQQVVRGDSAAYFCASSPPVAGLQETQYFGPGTRLLVL.

A remark on this clone: A much larger clone differs by one base, so this may be a read error. The chain carries TRBV5-1 and TRBJ2-5; no clear D gene. This CDR3 comprises 11 residues. Germline loops: CDR1 SGHRS, CDR2 YFSETQ. CDR3 in amino acids: CVSSLAETQYF. For the CDR3, the DNA is TGCGTCAGCAGCTTGGCTGAGACCCAGTACTTC.

In its sample, this clone was seen many times. The rearrangement uses TRBV28 and TRBJ2-7; D is possibly TRBD1 (6 bases). V gave up 5 bases and J gave up 10 bases, with 24 bases separating them. Germline CDR1 and CDR2: MDHEN and SYDVKM. This CDR3 is 15 amino acids long. The DNA of the CDR3 is TGTGCCAGCAGTCCGAATTGGGGACACTTACTGTCCCAGTACTTC. It yields the protein CASSPNWGHLLSQYF.

The chain combines TRBV2 with TRBJ2-7; 7 positions match TRBD1. V lost 7 bases, J lost 2 bases, and 8 bases stayed unmatched. The CDR3 contains 14 residues. The germline gives CDR1 SNHLY, CDR2 FYNNEI. As DNA, the CDR3 is TGTGCCAGCAAGAAGGCAGGGGGTACCTACGAGCAGTACTTC. Protein product: CASKKAGGTYEQYF.

The chain uses TRBV6-5 and TRBJ2-2; D is ambiguous. Germline V gene lookup returns CDR1 MNHEY and CDR2 SVGAGI. With 5 bases removed from V and 6 bases from J, the gap between germline ends came to 10 bases. CDR3 size: 13 residues. The CDR3 region has the DNA TGTGCCAGCAGTACGACACCGCCCGGGGAGCTGTTTTTT. This gives the protein CASSTTPPGELFF.

The table lists this clone with a count of one. The chain has TRBV5-1 and TRBJ2-7, with 7 bases aligning to TRBD1. Unmatched junction bases numbered 6, after V lost 0 bases and J lost 6 bases. CDR3 length: 14 residues. CDR1 is SGHRS, CDR2 YFSETQ, per germline. The CDR3 DNA is TGCGCCAGCAGCTTGGACGACAGGGTGGGCGAGCAGTACTTC. This gives the protein CASSLDDRVGEQYF.

The CDR3 sequence is CASSLFGGLSGEQYF. CDR3 DNA: TGTGCCAGCAGTTTATTTGGGGGGCTCTCGGGCGAGCAGTACTTC. This chain links TRBV27 with TRBJ2-7; D possibly uses TRBD1 or TRBD2 (6 bases each). This CDR3 contains 15 residues. Per germline, CDR1 MNHEY and CDR2 SMNVEV (reference sequence). Trimming removed 1 base at V and 6 bases at J, with 16 bases between.

The genes are TRBV28 and TRBJ2-2; maybe TRBD2 (7 bases). V dropped 5 bases and J dropped 7 bases, with 17 bases sitting between them. Germline V gene lookup returns CDR1 MDHEN and CDR2 SYDVKM. The CDR3 covers 15 residues. DNA for the CDR3: TGTGCCAGCAGTGCGCTTCGGGGGGCCCTCGGGGAGCTGTTTTTT. Residues: CASSALRGALGELFF. The entire variable domain, with the rest obtained from reference TRBV28 and TRBJ2-2, is as follows: DVKVTQSSRYLVKRTGEKVFLECVQDMDHENMFWYRQDPGLGLRLIYFSYDVKMKEKGDIPEGYSVSREKKERFSLILESASTNQTSMYLCASSALRGALGELFFGEGSRLTVL.

This clone was found a few times. The CDR3 DNA sequence: TGTGCCTGGAGTTCTGCCCCCACAGGGTTAGGTGAAAAACTGTTTTTT. Protein product: CAWSSAPTGLGEKLFF. V gene TRBV30 combines with J gene TRBJ1-4; D may be TRBD1 (6 bases). This CDR3 has 16 residues. V was cut by 2 bases and J by 7 bases, with 20 bases left in between. Germline CDR1 GTSNPN, CDR2 SVGIG (reference sequence).

The chain has TRBV5-8 and TRBJ2-5; a weak D match, TRBD2 (7 bases). V dropped 4 bases and J dropped 1 base, with 23 bases sitting between them. The CDR3 runs 18 residues. The germline CDR1 and CDR2 sequences are SGHTS and YDEGEE. CDR3 in amino acids: CASSRRGTGPSGQETQYF. The CDR3 DNA reads as TGTGCCAGCAGCCGAAGGGGCACAGGGCCTAGCGGCCAAGAGACCCAGTACTTC.

On this clone: Since no conserved phenylalanine or tryptophan closes the CDR3, a read error is the likely cause. Because the CDR3's place on the DNA is in doubt, the DNA is left out and the CDR3 is given as listed by TCRdb. V is TRBV5-6 and J is TRBJ2-7. The CDR3 length is 12 residues, termini included. CDR1 SGHDT and CDR2 YYEEEE come from the germline V gene. The CDR3 here is CASSSFLDLYDL.

J is TRBJ2-3 and V is TRBV5-1, with TRBD1 matching over 7 bases. The CDR3 contains 14 residues. Unmatched junction bases numbered 5, after V lost 5 bases and J lost 2 bases. Per the germline V gene, CDR1 is SGHRS and CDR2 is YFSETQ. The CDR3 nucleotides are TGCGCCAGCAGTTACGGACAGGACACAGATACGCAGTATTTT. Residues: CASSYGQDTDTQYF.

The chain carries TRBV4-3 and TRBJ2-4; 8 bases are shared with TRBD2. The CDR3 consists of 15 residues. Germline V CDR1 and CDR2: LGHNA, YSLEER. V shed 1 base, J shed 6 bases, and the junction held 5 bases outside the gene matches. The CDR3 here is CASSQGTGGANIQYF. The CDR3 DNA reads TGCGCCAGCAGCCAAGGCACCGGGGGGGCAAACATTCAGTACTTC.

To note about this clone: A much larger clone sits a single nucleotide away, making a read error possible. Other DNA sequences of this sample code for an identical CDR3. The V gene is TRBV20-1, the J gene TRBJ2-7; D is unclear. CDR1 and CDR2 from the germline V gene are DFQATT and SNEGSKA (reference sequence). The CDR3 spans 11 residues. V shed 0 bases and J shed 7 bases, with 7 bases lying between them. The CDR3 region is CSARDLREQYF. As DNA, the CDR3 is TGCAGTGCTAGAGATTTACGGGAGCAGTACTTC.

This clone was observed once. The chain recombines TRBV21-1 with TRBJ2-7; the table names TRBD1, a call not compared with the DNA. TRBV21-1 represents a pseudogene. This CDR3 comprises 17 residues. The CDR3: CASSKPSGQLYGAVQYF. The CDR3 bases are TGTGCCAGCAGCAAACCCTCCGGACAGCTCTACGGGGCTGTGCAGTACTTC.

The chain recombines TRBV5-1 with TRBJ2-3, with a weak D call TRBD2 (6 bases). Trimming pared 3 bases from V and 1 base from J, leaving 15 bases between. There are 16 residues in the CDR3. CDR1 SGHRS and CDR2 YFSETQ come from the germline V gene. CDR3 coding DNA: TGCGCCAGCAGCTCGCTAGTTGGCGGGGGCACAGATACGCAGTATTTT. Protein sequence: CASSSLVGGGTDTQYF.

J is TRBJ2-7 and V is TRBV7-9; 8 bases match TRBD1. V shed 4 bases and J 5 bases; nucleotides not matched to a gene: 10. Per germline, CDR1 SEHNR and CDR2 FQNEAQ (reference sequence). This CDR3 has 15 residues. The CDR3, as DNA: TGTGCCAGCAGCTCGTGGGACAGGCAAGGCGACGAGCAGTACTTC. Residues: CASSSWDRQGDEQYF.

The genes are TRBV5-5 and TRBJ2-1; D is uncertain. Looked up from germline, CDR1 is SGHKS and CDR2 is YYEKEE (reference sequence). The CDR3 length is 13 residues. Between the trimmed V and J ends, which lost 0 bases and 9 bases, there was a span of 10 bases. The CDR3 DNA follows: TGTGCCAGCAGCTTGGCCCCGTGGGGTGAGCAGTTCTTC. This translates into CASSLAPWGEQFF.

The V gene is TRBV6-6, the J gene TRBJ1-1, with no clear D. Trimming pared 3 bases from V and 1 base from J, leaving 9 bases between. This CDR3 contains 14 residues. The germline CDR1 and CDR2 sequences are MNHNY and SVGAGI (reference sequence). As DNA, the CDR3 is TGTGCCAGCAGTTATTACCGGGGGAACACTGAAGCTTTCTTT. It translates to CASSYYRGNTEAFF.